These 10 T cell receptor beta chains were all obtained from the same sample, sequenced in a study of identical twins. TCRdb reanalysed the 5' RACE reads using MiXCR and keeps one entry per CDR3 protein. Of 600,000 to 800,000 distinct CDR3 sequences listed, over 20% are singletons. These data are also associated with another study on T cells expressing NK-cell markers.

Material: PBMCs. The receptors originated from a woman aged 18-29 years in good health.

The chain has TRBV5-1 and TRBJ2-1; D is uncertain. This CDR3 spans 11 amino acids. Trimming pared 6 bases from V and 9 bases from J, leaving 10 bases between. Per germline, CDR1 SGHRS and CDR2 YFSETQ. DNA of the CDR3: TGCGCCAGCAAAAGAGGAGCTGAGCAGTTCTTC. Translating gives CASKRGAEQFF.

This clonotype was observed a few times. V gene TRBV9 combines with J gene TRBJ2-2; D gene unclear. V lost 1 base and J 6 bases, leaving 7 bases between the germline ends. CDR3 length equals 13 residues. Germline CDR1 SGDLS, CDR2 YYNGEE. The chain's CDR3 is CASSVQFPGELFF. In DNA, the CDR3 is TGTGCCAGCAGCGTACAATTTCCCGGGGAGCTGTTTTTT.

The gene calls are TRBV11-2 and TRBJ2-2; D not resolved. The CDR3 consists of 14 residues. The V gene's germline CDR1 is SGHAT and CDR2 FQNNGV. The V gene lost 2 bases and the J gene lost 5 bases, with 9 bases spanning the gap. The CDR3 loop is CASSLLIKTGELFF. DNA for the CDR3: TGTGCCAGCAGCTTATTAATCAAGACCGGGGAGCTGTTTTTT.

In this sample, this clonotype turned up once. The genes are TRBV4-3 and TRBJ2-7; D remains unclear. Germline V gene lookup returns CDR1 LGHNA and CDR2 YSLEER. Trimming took off 5 bases at V and 3 bases at J, with 11 bases between the two ends. This CDR3 is 13 amino acids long. CDR3: CASSSIVGYEQYF. CDR3 coding DNA: TGCGCCAGCAGCTCAATCGTGGGCTACGAGCAGTACTTC.

The chain has TRBV29-1 and TRBJ2-3, with D tentatively TRBD2 (5 bases). V lost 7 bases, J lost 2 bases, and 22 bases lay in between. The CDR3 is 16 residues long. Germline CDR1 SQVTM, CDR2 ANQGSEA. The CDR3 here is CSAEEGLAPVTDTQYF. In DNA form, the CDR3 reads TGCAGCGCCGAGGAAGGACTCGCACCTGTCACAGATACGCAGTATTTT.

This sequence joins TRBV14 and TRBJ2-1; TRBD2 is a possible D gene (5 bases). The CDR3 consists of 23 residues. Germline V gene lookup returns CDR1 SGHDN and CDR2 FVKESK. With 0 bases removed from V and 4 bases from J, the gap between germline ends came to 34 bases. The chain's CDR3 is CASSQDGGRRSPATRPPYNEQFF. CDR3 in DNA: TGTGCCAGCAGCCAAGATGGAGGACGAAGGTCCCCAGCTACACGACCACCATACAATGAGCAGTTCTTC.

The chain links TRBV29-1 to TRBJ1-2, with unresolved D. The V gene's germline CDR1 is SQVTM and CDR2 ANQGSEA. V was cut by 6 bases and J by 6 bases, with 17 bases left in between. The CDR3 totals 13 residues. The CDR3 region is CSVGRGPGDGYTF. The CDR3 nucleotides read TGCAGCGTCGGGAGAGGGCCGGGCGATGGCTACACCTTC.

This clonotype was seen a few times. CDR3 sequence reads: CSATVYGGIRYNEQFF. CDR3 DNA sequence: TGCAGTGCTACCGTCTACGGAGGGATCCGCTACAATGAGCAGTTCTTC. The chain has TRBV20-1 and TRBJ2-1; D possibly corresponds to TRBD2 (6 bases). Germline V gene lookup returns CDR1 DFQATT and CDR2 SNEGSKA (reference sequence). V lost 4 bases, J lost 3 bases, and 19 bases lay in between. The CDR3 contains 16 residues.

This clonotype turned up a few times. This chain connects TRBV20-1 to TRBJ2-7, with D possibly being TRBD1 (6 bases). The CDR3 spans 12 residues. Per germline, CDR1 DFQATT and CDR2 SNEGSKA (reference sequence). V was clipped by 3 bases and J by 3 bases, with 9 bases between them. The CDR3 reads CSASWGLYEQYF. The CDR3 nucleotides are TGCAGTGCTAGTTGGGGGCTCTACGAGCAGTACTTC.

The rearrangement uses TRBV20-1 and TRBJ1-1; D not certain. Germline V gene lookup returns CDR1 DFQATT and CDR2 SNEGSKA (reference sequence). This CDR3 spans 14 amino acids. V dropped 3 bases and J dropped 1 base, with 12 bases sitting between them. The DNA for the CDR3 is TGCAGTGCTAGCGTTCTGGGGTGGAACACTGAAGCTTTCTTT. Protein: CSASVLGWNTEAFF.